This is a list of T cell receptor beta chains from one sample in a study of blood T cells in healthy people across ages. TCRdb fed the 5' RACE reads into MiXCR, producing one record per CDR3 protein. Among under 2,000,000 distinct CDR3 sequences listed, roughly 49% were seen once. The sample comprised blood. These receptors were taken from a woman between 40 and 50 years old in good health. Both conserved end residues are part of each CDR3. A D gene is named only where the DNA matches it firmly. Expanded clones are given a class, and other clones once, few, many or no size at all.

length | D | J | V | size | CDR3 | DNA
13 | NA | TRBJ1-2 | TRBV20-1 | NA | CSARGRHSTGYTF | TGCAGTGCTAGGGGCCGACATTCCACTGGCTACACCTTC
14 | NA | TRBJ2-7 | TRBV20-1 | many | CSARDMASVYEQYF | TGCAGTGCTAGAGATATGGCTAGCGTCTACGAGCAGTACTTC
14 | NA | TRBJ1-6 | TRBV7-2 | NA | CASSSGTSHSPLHF | TGTGCCAGCAGCTCCGGGACTTCCCATTCACCCCTCCACTTT
15 | NA | TRBJ2-1 | TRBV28 | NA | CASSFPRAADNEQFF | TGTGCCAGCAGTTTCCCCAGGGCAGCCGACAATGAGCAGTTCTTC
13 | NA | TRBJ2-7 | TRBV2 | NA | CASGIHGIAEQYF | TGTGCCAGCGGGATTCACGGAATAGCCGAGCAGTACTTC
16 | NA | TRBJ2-7 | TRBV28 | NA | CASSRIRGASPYEQYF | TGTGCCAGCAGTCGTATCCGGGGGGCCTCACCCTACGAGCAGTACTTC
13 | TRBD2 | TRBJ2-5 | TRBV7-8 | few | CASSLVLAGVKYF | TGTGCCAGCAGCTTAGTACTAGCGGGGGTGAAGTACTTC
17 | TRBD2 | TRBJ2-4 | TRBV4-3 | NA | CASSQDWGGAAKNIQYF | TGCGCCAGCAGCCAAGATTGGGGGGGTGCAGCCAAAAACATTCAGTACTTC
13 | NA | TRBJ2-7 | TRBV28 | few | CASSLASNYEQYF | TGTGCCAGCAGTTTGGCCAGCAACTACGAGCAGTACTTC
15 | TRBD1 | TRBJ2-5 | TRBV6-1 | NA | CASRVGQGDQETQYF | TGTGCCAGCAGAGTGGGACAGGGGGACCAAGAGACCCAGTACTTC
15 | TRBD1 | TRBJ2-3 | TRBV6-6 | few | CASRDRGEVTDTQYF | TGTGCCAGCAGGGACAGGGGGGAAGTGACAGATACGCAGTATTTT
14 | TRBD1 | TRBJ2-7 | TRBV5-1 | many | CASSSTGVAYEQYF | TGCGCCAGCAGCAGTACAGGGGTAGCCTACGAGCAGTACTTC
14 | TRBD1 | TRBJ2-7 | TRBV20-1 | NA | CSARDDRARDEQYF | TGCAGTGCTAGAGACGACAGGGCCAGGGACGAGCAGTACTTC
13 | TRBD1 | TRBJ2-1 | TRBV11-2 | NA | CASIETGVNEQFF | TGTGCCAGCATCGAGACAGGGGTTAATGAGCAGTTCTTC
14 | NA | TRBJ2-1 | TRBV7-2 | NA | CASSLDLWQDEQFF | TGTGCCAGCAGCTTAGACCTTTGGCAGGATGAGCAGTTCTTC
15 | NA | TRBJ1-6 | TRBV7-2 | NA | CASSSRDGYNSPLHF | TGTGCCAGCAGCTCCAGGGACGGCTATAATTCACCCCTCCACTTT
16 | TRBD1 | TRBJ2-3 | TRBV25-1 | NA | CASRTGTALLADTQYF | TGTGCCAGCAGAACTGGGACAGCCCTTCTGGCAGATACGCAGTATTTT
16 | NA | TRBJ2-3 | TRBV21-1 | NA | CATLTSGGPSTDTQYF | TGTGCCACCCTGACTAGCGGGGGGCCTAGCACAGATACGCAGTATTTT
14 | NA | TRBJ1-6 | TRBV7-9 | NA | CASSGQTDNSPLHF | TGTGCCAGCAGCGGACAGACCGATAATTCACCCCTCCACTTT
16 | TRBD1 | TRBJ2-5 | TRBV6-2/TRBV6-3 | NA | CASSYAGQGDIETQYF | TGTGCCAGCAGTTACGCGGGACAGGGGGACATAGAGACCCAGTACTTC
14 | TRBD1 | TRBJ1-2 | TRBV11-2 | NA | CASSLDGTGDGCTF | TGTGCCAGCAGCTTAGACGGGACAGGGGATGGCTGCACCTTC
19 | TRBD2 | TRBJ2-4 | TRBV7-9 | NA | CASSLVGTRSGLAKNIQYF | TGTGCCAGCAGCTTAGTGGGGACTAGGTCTGGTCTAGCCAAAAACATTCAGTACTTC
15 | NA | TRBJ1-2 | TRBV14 | NA | CASSQGPGRFYGYTF | TGTGCCAGCAGCCAAGGACCCGGACGGTTCTATGGCTACACCTTC
15 | NA | TRBJ2-3 | TRBV4-3 | few | CASSQERGSTDTQYF | TGCGCCAGCAGCCAAGAGAGGGGTTCCACAGATACGCAGTATTTT
11 | NA | TRBJ1-2 | TRBV24-1 | NA | CATSLGHGYTF | TGTGCCACCAGTCTGGGCCATGGCTACACCTTC
16 | NA | TRBJ2-3 | TRBV2 | NA | CASSEGLERAEDTQYF | TGTGCCAGCAGTGAGGGGTTAGAGAGGGCCGAAGATACGCAGTATTTT
12 | TRBD1 | TRBJ1-2 | TRBV20-1 | few | CSAKQGSYGYTF | TGCAGTGCCAAACAGGGGAGCTATGGCTACACCTTC
16 | NA | TRBJ1-2 | TRBV28 | NA | CASSLWKKPANYGYTF | TGTGCCAGCAGTTTATGGAAAAAGCCGGCTAACTATGGCTACACCTTC
16 | NA | TRBJ2-1 | TRBV7-9 | NA | CASSLVAGRLRNEQFF | TGTGCCAGCAGCTTGGTGGCAGGGAGGTTGAGGAATGAGCAGTTCTTC
15 | TRBD1 | TRBJ1-2 | TRBV29-1 | NA | CSVGTGGAGNYGYTF | TGCAGCGTTGGGACAGGGGGCGCGGGGAACTATGGCTACACCTTC
15 | NA | TRBJ1-5 | TRBV6-6 | NA | CASSYLQGNTQPQHF | TGTGCCAGCAGTTACTTACAGGGAAACACCCAGCCCCAGCATTTT
16 | NA | TRBJ2-5 | TRBV4-3 | NA | CASSAWGGAKDQTQYF | TGCGCCAGCAGCGCGTGGGGGGGGGCCAAGGACCAGACCCAGTACTTC
14 | NA | TRBJ1-4 | TRBV10-3 | few | CAISEGQPNEKLFF | TGTGCCATCAGTGAGGGACAGCCTAATGAAAAACTGTTTTTT
17 | NA | TRBJ2-1 | TRBV20-1 | few | CSARGEQVQGFYNEQFF | TGCAGTGCTAGGGGGGAACAGGTCCAGGGCTTCTACAATGAGCAGTTCTTC
16 | TRBD2 | TRBJ2-3 | TRBV20-1 | few | CSAPSTSGARTDTQYF | TGCAGTGCCCCGAGTACGAGCGGGGCTCGCACAGATACGCAGTATTTT
15 | TRBD2 | TRBJ2-5 | TRBV7-7 | few | CASSPSGGFQETQYF | TGTGCTAGCAGCCCCAGCGGGGGGTTCCAAGAGACCCAGTACTTC
14 | NA | TRBJ2-6 | TRBV20-1 | NA | CSAREGAGANVLTF | TGCAGTGCTAGAGAAGGGGCCGGGGCCAACGTCCTGACTTTC
14 | NA | TRBJ2-3 | TRBV15 | NA | CATSSDSTVDTQYF | TGTGCCACCAGCAGCGATAGTACAGTAGATACGCAGTATTTT
16 | TRBD2 | TRBJ2-1 | TRBV6-5 | NA | CASSPVAGGPYNEQFF | TGTGCCAGCAGTCCAGTAGCGGGGGGGCCCTACAATGAGCAGTTCTTC
15 | TRBD1 | TRBJ2-3 | TRBV20-1 | NA | CSARPRQGVTDTQYF | TGCAGTGCTAGACCGCGACAGGGAGTCACAGATACGCAGTATTTT
17 | NA | TRBJ1-5 | TRBV6-1 | NA | CASTRSGSFNSNQPQHF | TGTGCCAGCACTCGAAGCGGCAGCTTCAATAGCAATCAGCCCCAGCATTTT
13 | NA | TRBJ2-3 | TRBV4-1 | NA | CASSQGWTDTQYF | TGCGCCAGCAGCCAAGGCTGGACAGATACGCAGTATTTT
16 | TRBD2 | TRBJ2-1 | TRBV5-1 | few | CASSEEGLAGGYEQFF | TGCGCCAGCAGCGAGGAGGGACTAGCGGGGGGCTATGAGCAGTTCTTC
12 | NA | TRBJ2-3 | TRBV20-1 | NA | CSARDGTHTQYF | TGCAGTGCTAGAGATGGTACCCATACGCAGTATTTT
12 | NA | TRBJ1-2 | TRBV6-6 | NA | CASTVPPYGYTF | TGTGCCAGCACGGTCCCCCCGTATGGCTACACCTTC
13 | NA | TRBJ2-1 | TRBV9 | few | CASSVGGQSEQFF | TGTGCCAGCAGCGTCGGAGGGCAGAGCGAGCAGTTCTTC
14 | NA | TRBJ1-6 | TRBV7-2 | NA | CASSYGVQGSPLHF | TGTGCCAGCAGCTATGGGGTCCAAGGTTCACCCCTCCACTTT
14 | NA | TRBJ2-7 | TRBV10-3 | NA | CATQLDRGIDEQYF | TGTGCCACACAGCTAGATCGAGGAATAGACGAGCAGTACTTC
12 | TRBD1 | TRBJ2-5 | TRBV7-2 | NA | CASSFVPDRGPF | TGTGCCAGCAGCTTCGTCCCGGACAGGGGGCCTTTC
12 | NA | TRBJ2-3 | TRBV6-2/TRBV6-3 | NA | CASAGDTDTQYF | TGTGCCAGCGCAGGGGACACAGATACGCAGTATTTT
15 | TRBD1 | TRBJ1-2 | TRBV6-5 | once | CASSNGQGGYYGYTF | TGTGCCAGCAGTAACGGACAGGGAGGTTACTATGGCTACACCTTC
15 | NA | TRBJ2-5 | TRBV4-2 | NA | CASSQETQGLETQYF | TGTGCCAGCAGCCAAGAAACCCAGGGCCTCGAGACCCAGTACTTC
13 | NA | TRBJ1-2 | TRBV6-5 | NA | CASSYSPLRGYTF | TGTGCCAGCAGTTACTCGCCTTTAAGGGGCTACACCTTC
20 | TRBD2 | TRBJ2-6 | TRBV20-1 | NA | CSARDGLAIRTSSGANVLTF | TGCAGTGCTAGAGACGGACTAGCGATCCGCACGAGCTCTGGGGCCAACGTCCTGACTTTC
16 | NA | TRBJ2-5 | TRBV11-1 | NA | CASSTRVAETQETQYF | TGTGCCAGCAGCACCCGGGTAGCGGAGACCCAAGAGACCCAGTACTTC
17 | NA | TRBJ2-7 | TRBV3-1 | NA | CASSQADPLLASYEQYF | TGTGCCAGCAGCCAAGCTGACCCCCTCCTAGCGTCCTACGAGCAGTACTTC
11 | NA | TRBJ1-2 | TRBV29-1 | NA | CSVTGLYGYTF | TGCAGCGTTACAGGCCTCTATGGCTACACCTTC
14 | TRBD1 | TRBJ2-7 | TRBV2 | few | CASNPGQGTYEQYF | TGTGCCAGCAACCCGGGACAGGGGACCTACGAGCAGTACTTC